This note documents a single T cell receptor (beta chain) sequence. The data derive from a study of technical replicates of blood from four donors. TCRdb's table, derived via immunoSEQ multiplex PCR, lists solely in-frame clones and lacks some. Counted here are around 80,000 clones, 95% to 98% occurring once; the ten biggest clones make up roughly 0.16%. This CDR3 spans 17 amino acids. Germline lookup yields CDR1 KGHSH and CDR2 LQKENI. J lost 4 bases, V lost 4 bases, and 11 bases had no gene match. The source material was T cells isolated from PBMCs. The TCR comes from a human donor in good health. The chain links TRBV18 to TRBJ1-5; 9 bases line up with TRBD1. In DNA form, the CDR3 reads TGTGCCAGCTCACTCGAGGACAGGGGAGACAAAAATCAGCCCCAGCATTTT. This gives the protein CASSLEDRGDKNQPQHF.